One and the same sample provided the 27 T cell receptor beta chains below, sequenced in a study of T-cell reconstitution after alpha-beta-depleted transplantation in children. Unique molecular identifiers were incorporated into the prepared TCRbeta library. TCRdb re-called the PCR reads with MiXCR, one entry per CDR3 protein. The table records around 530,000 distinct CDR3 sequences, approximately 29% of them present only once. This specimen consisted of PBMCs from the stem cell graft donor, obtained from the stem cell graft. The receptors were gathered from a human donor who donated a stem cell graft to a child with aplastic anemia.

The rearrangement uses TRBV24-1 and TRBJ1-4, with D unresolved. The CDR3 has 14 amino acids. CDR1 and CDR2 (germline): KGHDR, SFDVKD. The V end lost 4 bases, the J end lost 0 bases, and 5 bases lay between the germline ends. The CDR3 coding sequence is TGTGCCACCAGTGAGGGTTCAACTAATGAAAAACTGTTTTTT. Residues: CATSEGSTNEKLFF.

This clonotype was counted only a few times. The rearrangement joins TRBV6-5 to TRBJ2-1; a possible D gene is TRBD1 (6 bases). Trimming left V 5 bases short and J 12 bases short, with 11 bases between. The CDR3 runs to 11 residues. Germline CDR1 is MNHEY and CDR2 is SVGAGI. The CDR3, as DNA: TGTGCCAGCAGTCAACAGGGAAGGCAGTTCTTC. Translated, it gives CASSQQGRQFF.

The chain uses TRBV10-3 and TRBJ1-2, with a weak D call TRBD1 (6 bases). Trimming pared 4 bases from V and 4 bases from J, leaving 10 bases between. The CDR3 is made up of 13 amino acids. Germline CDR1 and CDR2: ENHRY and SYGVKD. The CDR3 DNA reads TGTGCCATCAGTGGAGCAGGGGCCTATGGCTACACCTTC. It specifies CAISGAGAYGYTF.

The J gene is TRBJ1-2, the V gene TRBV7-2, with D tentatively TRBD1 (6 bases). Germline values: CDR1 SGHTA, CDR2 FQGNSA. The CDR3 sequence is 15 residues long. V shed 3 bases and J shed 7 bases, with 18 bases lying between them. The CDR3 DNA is TGTGCCAGCAGCTTCAAGGGGGGGCCTGGTACTGGCTACACCTTC. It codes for CASSFKGGPGTGYTF.

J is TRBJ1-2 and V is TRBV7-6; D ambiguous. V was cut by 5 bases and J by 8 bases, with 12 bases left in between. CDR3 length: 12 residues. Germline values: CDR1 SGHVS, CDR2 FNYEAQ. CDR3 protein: CASSPLGRGYTF. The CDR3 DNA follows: TGTGCCAGCAGCCCCCTCGGACGGGGCTACACCTTC.

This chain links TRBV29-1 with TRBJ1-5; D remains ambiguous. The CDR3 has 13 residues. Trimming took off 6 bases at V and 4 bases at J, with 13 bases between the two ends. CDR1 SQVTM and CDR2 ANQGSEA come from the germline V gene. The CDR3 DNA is TGCAGCGTCGGATCCTTAGCAAATCAGCCCCAGCATTTT. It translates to CSVGSLANQPQHF. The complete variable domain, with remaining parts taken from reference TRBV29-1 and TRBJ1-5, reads SAVISQKPSRDICQRGTSLTIQCQVDSQVTMMFWYRQQPGQSLTLIATANQGSEATYESGFVIDKFPISRPNLTFSTLTVSNMSPEDSSIYLCSVGSLANQPQHFGDGTRLSIL.

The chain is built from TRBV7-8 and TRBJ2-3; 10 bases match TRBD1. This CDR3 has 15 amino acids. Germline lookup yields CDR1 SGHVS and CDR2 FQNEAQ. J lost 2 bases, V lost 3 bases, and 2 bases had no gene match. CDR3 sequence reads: CASSLDRGYTDTQYF. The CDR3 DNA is TGTGCCAGCAGCTTGGACAGGGGGTACACAGATACGCAGTATTTT.

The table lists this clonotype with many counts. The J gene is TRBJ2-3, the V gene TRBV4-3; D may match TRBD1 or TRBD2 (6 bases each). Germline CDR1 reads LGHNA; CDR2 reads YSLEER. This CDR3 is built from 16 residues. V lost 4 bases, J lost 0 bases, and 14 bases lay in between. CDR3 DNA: TGCGCCAGCAGCCTCGGTGGAGGGGGAAGCACAGATACGCAGTATTTT. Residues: CASSLGGGGSTDTQYF.

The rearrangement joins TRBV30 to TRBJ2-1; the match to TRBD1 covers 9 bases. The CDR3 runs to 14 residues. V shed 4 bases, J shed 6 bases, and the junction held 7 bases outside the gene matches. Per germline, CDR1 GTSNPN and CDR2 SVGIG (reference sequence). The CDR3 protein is CAWNPLDRGNEQFF. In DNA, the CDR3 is TGTGCCTGGAACCCGTTGGACAGGGGCAATGAGCAGTTCTTC.

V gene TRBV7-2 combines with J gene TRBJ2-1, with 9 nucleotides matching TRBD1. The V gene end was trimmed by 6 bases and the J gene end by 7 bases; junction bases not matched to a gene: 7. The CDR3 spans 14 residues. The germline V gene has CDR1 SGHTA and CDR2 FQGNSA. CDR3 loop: CASRSDRGTNEQFF. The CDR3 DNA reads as TGTGCCAGCAGATCGGACAGGGGAACTAATGAGCAGTTCTTC. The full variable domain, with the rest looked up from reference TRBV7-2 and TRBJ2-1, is GAGVSQSPSNKVTEKGKDVELRCDPISGHTALYWYRQSLGQGLEFLIYFQGNSAPDKSGLPSDRFSAERTGGSVSTLTIQRTQQEDSAVYLCASRSDRGTNEQFFGPGTRLTVL.

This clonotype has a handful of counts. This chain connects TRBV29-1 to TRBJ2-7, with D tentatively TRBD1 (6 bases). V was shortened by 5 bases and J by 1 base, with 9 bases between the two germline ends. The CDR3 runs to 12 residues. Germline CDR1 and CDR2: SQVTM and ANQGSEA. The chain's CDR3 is CSVRGQSYEQYF. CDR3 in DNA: TGCAGCGTTCGCGGACAGTCCTACGAGCAGTACTTC.

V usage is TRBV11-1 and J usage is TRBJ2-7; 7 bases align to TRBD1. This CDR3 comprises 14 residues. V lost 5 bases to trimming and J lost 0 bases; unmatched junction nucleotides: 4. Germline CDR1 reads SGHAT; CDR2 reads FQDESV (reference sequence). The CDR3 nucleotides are TGTGCCAGCAGCAGCAGGGGGATCTCCTACGAGCAGTACTTC. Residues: CASSSRGISYEQYF. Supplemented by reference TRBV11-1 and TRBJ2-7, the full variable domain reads EAEVAQSPRYKITEKSQAVAFWCDPISGHATLYWYRQILGQGPELLVQFQDESVVDDSQLPKDRFSAERLKGVDSTLKIQPAELGDSAMYLCASSSRGISYEQYFGPGTRLTVT.

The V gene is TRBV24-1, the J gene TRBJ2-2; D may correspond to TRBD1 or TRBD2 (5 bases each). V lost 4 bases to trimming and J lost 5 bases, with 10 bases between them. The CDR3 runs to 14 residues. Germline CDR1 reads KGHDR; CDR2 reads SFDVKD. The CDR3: CATSEGTETGELFF. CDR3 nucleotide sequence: TGTGCCACCAGTGAAGGGACCGAAACCGGGGAGCTGTTTTTT.

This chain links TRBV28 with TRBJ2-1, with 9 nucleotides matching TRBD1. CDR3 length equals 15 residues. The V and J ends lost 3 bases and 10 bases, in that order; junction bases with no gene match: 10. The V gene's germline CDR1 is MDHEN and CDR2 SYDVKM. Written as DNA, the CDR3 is TGTGCCAGCAGTTTGCCGGGGACAGGGTCAGCGGAGCAGTTCTTC. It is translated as CASSLPGTGSAEQFF.

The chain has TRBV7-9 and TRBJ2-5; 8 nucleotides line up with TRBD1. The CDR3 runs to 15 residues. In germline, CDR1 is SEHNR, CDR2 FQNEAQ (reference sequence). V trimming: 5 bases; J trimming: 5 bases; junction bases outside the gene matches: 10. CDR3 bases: TGTGCCAGCAGCATCCCGGGACAGGTATTGGAGACCCAGTACTTC. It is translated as CASSIPGQVLETQYF. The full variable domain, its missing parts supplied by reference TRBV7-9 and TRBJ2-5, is DTGVSQNPRHKITKRGQNVTFRCDPISEHNRLYWYRQTLGQGPEFLTYFQNEAQLEKSRLLSDRFSAERPKGSFSTLEIQRTEQGDSAMYLCASSIPGQVLETQYFGPGTRLLVL.

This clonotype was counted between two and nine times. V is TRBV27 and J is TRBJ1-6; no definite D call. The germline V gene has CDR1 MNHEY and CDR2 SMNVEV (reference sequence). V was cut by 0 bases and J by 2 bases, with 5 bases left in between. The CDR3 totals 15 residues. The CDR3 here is CASSLSTAYNSPLHF. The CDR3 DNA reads TGTGCCAGCAGTTTATCGACGGCCTATAATTCACCCCTCCACTTT.

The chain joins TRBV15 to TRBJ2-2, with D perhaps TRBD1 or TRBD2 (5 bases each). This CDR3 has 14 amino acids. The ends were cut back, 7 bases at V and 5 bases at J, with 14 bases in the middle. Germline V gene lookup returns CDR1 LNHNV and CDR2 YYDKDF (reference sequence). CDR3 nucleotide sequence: TGTGCCACCATGACCGGTGGGGGTACCGGGGAGCTGTTTTTT. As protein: CATMTGGGTGELFF.

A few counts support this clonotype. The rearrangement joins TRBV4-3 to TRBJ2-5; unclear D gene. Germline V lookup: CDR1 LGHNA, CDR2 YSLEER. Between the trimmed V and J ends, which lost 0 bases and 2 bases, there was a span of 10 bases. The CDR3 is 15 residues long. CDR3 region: CASSQDLTPQETQYF. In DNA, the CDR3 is TGCGCCAGCAGCCAAGATCTTACCCCACAAGAGACCCAGTACTTC.

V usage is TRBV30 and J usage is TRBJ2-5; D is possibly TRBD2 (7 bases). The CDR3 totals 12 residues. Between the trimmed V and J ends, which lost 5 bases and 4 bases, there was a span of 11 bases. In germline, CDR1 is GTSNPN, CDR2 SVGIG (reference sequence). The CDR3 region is CAWVGGRETQYF. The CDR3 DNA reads TGTGCCTGGGTCGGGGGGCGAGAGACCCAGTACTTC.

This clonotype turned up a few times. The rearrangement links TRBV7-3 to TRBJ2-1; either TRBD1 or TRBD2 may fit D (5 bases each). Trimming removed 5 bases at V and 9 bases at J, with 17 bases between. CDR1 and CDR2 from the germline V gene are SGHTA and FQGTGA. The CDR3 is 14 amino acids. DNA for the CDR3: TGTGCCAGCAGCGGGGGATGGTCCTCCAGTGAGCAGTTCTTC. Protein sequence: CASSGGWSSSEQFF.

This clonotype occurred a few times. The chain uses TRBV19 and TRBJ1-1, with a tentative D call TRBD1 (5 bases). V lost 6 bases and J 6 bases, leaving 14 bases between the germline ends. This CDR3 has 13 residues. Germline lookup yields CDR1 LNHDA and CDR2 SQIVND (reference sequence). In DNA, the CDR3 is TGTGCCAGTAGCGGGACGGCTGCCTCTGAAGCTTTCTTT. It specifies CASSGTAASEAFF. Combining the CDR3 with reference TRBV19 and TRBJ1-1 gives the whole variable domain DGGITQSPKYLFRKEGQNVTLSCEQNLNHDAMYWYRQDPGQGLRLIYYSQIVNDFQKGDIAEGYSVSREKKESFPLTVTSAQKNPTAFYLCASSGTAASEAFFGQGTRLTVV.

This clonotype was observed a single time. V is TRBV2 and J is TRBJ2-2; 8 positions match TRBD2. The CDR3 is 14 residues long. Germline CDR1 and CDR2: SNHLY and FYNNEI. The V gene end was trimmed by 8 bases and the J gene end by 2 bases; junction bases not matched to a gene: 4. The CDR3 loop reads CASAGTRNTGELFF. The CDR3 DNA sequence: TGTGCCAGCGCGGGGACTAGAAACACCGGGGAGCTGTTTTTT.

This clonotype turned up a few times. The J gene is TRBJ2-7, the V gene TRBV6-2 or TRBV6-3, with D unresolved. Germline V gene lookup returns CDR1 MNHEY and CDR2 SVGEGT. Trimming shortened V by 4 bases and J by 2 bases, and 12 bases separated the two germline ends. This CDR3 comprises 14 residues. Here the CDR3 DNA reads TGTGCCAGCAGTTGGGGTTCGGCGACCTACGAGCAGTACTTC. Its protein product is CASSWGSATYEQYF.

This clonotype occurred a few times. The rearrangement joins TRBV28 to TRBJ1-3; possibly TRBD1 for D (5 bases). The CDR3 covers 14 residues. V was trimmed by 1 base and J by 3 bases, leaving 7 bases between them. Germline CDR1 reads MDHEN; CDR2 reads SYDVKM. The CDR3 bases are TGTGCCAGCAGTTTATTACAGGTTGGAAACACCATATATTTT. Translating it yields CASSLLQVGNTIYF.

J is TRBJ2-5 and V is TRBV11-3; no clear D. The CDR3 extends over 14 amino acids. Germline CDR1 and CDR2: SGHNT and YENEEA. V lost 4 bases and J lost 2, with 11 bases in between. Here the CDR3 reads CASSSGWSQETQYF. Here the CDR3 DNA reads TGTGCCAGCAGCTCGGGCTGGTCACAAGAGACCCAGTACTTC. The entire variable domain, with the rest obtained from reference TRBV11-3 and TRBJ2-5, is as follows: EAGVVQSPRYKIIEKKQPVAFWCNPISGHNTLYWYLQNLGQGPELLIRYENEEAVDDSQLPKDRFSAERLKGVDSTLKIQPAELGDSAVYLCASSSGWSQETQYFGPGTRLLVL.

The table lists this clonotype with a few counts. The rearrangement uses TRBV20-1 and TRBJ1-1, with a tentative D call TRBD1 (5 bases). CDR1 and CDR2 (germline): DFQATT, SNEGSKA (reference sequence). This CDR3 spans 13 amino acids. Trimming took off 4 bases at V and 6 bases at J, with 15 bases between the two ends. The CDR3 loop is CSAIYQGGAEAFF. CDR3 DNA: TGCAGTGCTATATATCAGGGAGGGGCTGAAGCTTTCTTT.

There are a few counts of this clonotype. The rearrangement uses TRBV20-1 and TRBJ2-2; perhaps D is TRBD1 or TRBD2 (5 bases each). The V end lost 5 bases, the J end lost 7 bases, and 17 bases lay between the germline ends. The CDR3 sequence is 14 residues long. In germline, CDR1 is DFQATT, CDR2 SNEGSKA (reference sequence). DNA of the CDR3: TGCAGTGCTCCTAGTTCGGGGCAGGGCGGGGAGCTGTTTTTT. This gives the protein CSAPSSGQGGELFF.